The 2 T cell receptor beta chains below were found in one sample sequenced in a study of CD8+ T cells in alopecia areata. TCR sequencing used cDNA made by reverse transcription of extracted RNA. Assay used: immunoSEQ multiplex PCR; TCRdb lists only in-frame clones, some missing. The sample carries 150,000 or so clones, 50% to 65% recorded once. Sequencing was performed on CD4+ T cells sorted from blood. These receptors all stem from a human donor in good health.

The CDR3 DNA sequence: TGCAGCGTTGAGGGGGAGTGGGACACAGATACGCAGTATTTT. Its translation: CSVEGEWDTDTQYF. The gene calls are TRBV29-1 and TRBJ2-3, with D perhaps assigned TRBD1 or TRBD2 (5 bases each). Germline lookup yields CDR1 SQVTM and CDR2 ANQGSEA. Trimming shortened V by 3 bases and J by 2 bases, and 12 bases separated the two germline ends. This CDR3 is built from 14 residues.

This chain joins TRBV15 and TRBJ1-4; possibly TRBD1 for D (5 bases). Germline CDR1 LNHNV, CDR2 YYDKDF (reference sequence). V lost 1 base and J 8 bases, leaving 11 bases between the germline ends. The CDR3 has 14 amino acids. The CDR3 DNA sequence: TGTGCCACCAGCAGAGTAAGGTGGGACGAAAAACTGTTTTTT. Its protein product is CATSRVRWDEKLFF.